This T cell receptor beta chain was documented in a study of blood T cell repertoires in COVID-19. Study in general: The samples span acute and convalescent COVID-19 from the United States, Italy and Spain. Sample material is recorded as cDNA or gDNA derived from T cells, B-cell-depleted T cells, or PBMCs.

In the original analysis: For nucleated cells, counts were estimated from reference gene primer amplification. Measured with immunoSEQ multiplex PCR; TCRdb has only the in-frame clones, and not every one. The D gene and trimming were derived from the DNA, and the V and J assignments and clone size from that table. The sample includes over 110,000 clones, 80% to 90% of them seen just once. Trimming removed 8 bases from V and 1 base from J, with 11 bases in between. CDR1 SGHNT and CDR2 YENEEA come from the germline V gene. The length of the CDR3 is 14 residues. Sequencing used peripheral blood. The chain carries TRBV11-3 and TRBJ2-2; D unclear. The sequence was collected from a woman aged 50 to 60 with acute or convalescent COVID-19. The DNA for the CDR3 is TGTGCCAGCGGGCTTGACGGGAACACCGGGGAGCTGTTTTTT. This gives the protein CASGLDGNTGELFF.